The rows below give T cell receptor beta chains drawn from one sample of a study of CD8+CD57+ T cells in acquired aplastic anemia. TCRdb used MiXCR to reprocess the reads, holding one entry per CDR3 protein. The table has about 100,000 distinct CDR3 sequences, 51% seen once. What was sequenced was sorted CD4+, CD8+, or CD8+CD57+ T cells (not recorded which) from PBMCs. The receptors stem from a human donor in good health, serving as a control. Each CDR3 is given with its conserved first and last residue. D genes are given only for firm matches. Size tells how often a clone was seen (once, few, many) or the class of an expanded clone, and some rows leave it out.

v_call	d_call	clone_size	j_call	cdr3_aa	cdr3_nt
TRBV15	NA	NA	TRBJ2-7	CATSSASKGGTVTYEQYF	TGTGCCACCAGCAGTGCTAGCAAGGGAGGGACAGTTACCTACGAGCAGTACTTC
TRBV12-3/TRBV12-4	NA	many	TRBJ1-2	CASSLNRQGGPYGYTF	TGTGCCAGCAGTTTAAACAGGCAAGGAGGGCCCTATGGCTACACCTTC
TRBV20-1	NA	NA	TRBJ1-2	CSARTGDVYTF	TGCAGTGCCCGAACCGGGGACGTTTACACCTTC
TRBV13	TRBD2	NA	TRBJ2-1	CASSTWTSGGADEQFF	TGTGCCAGCAGCACCTGGACTAGCGGGGGGGCCGATGAGCAGTTCTTC
TRBV15	NA	NA	TRBJ1-4	CATSSPNRYEKLFF	TGTGCCACCAGCAGTCCGAACCGATATGAAAAACTGTTTTTT
TRBV15	NA	NA	TRBJ1-5	CATSRDSAGQPQHF	TGTGCCACCAGCAGAGACAGCGCCGGTCAGCCCCAGCATTTT
TRBV7-2	NA	once	TRBJ1-2	CAGSSDSDGYTF	TGTGCCGGCAGCTCCGATTCGGATGGCTACACCTTC
TRBV5-1	NA	NA	TRBJ2-7	CASSPGLASPYEQYF	TGCGCCAGCAGCCCCGGACTGGCGTCCCCCTACGAGCAGTACTTC
TRBV6-2/TRBV6-3	TRBD1	many	TRBJ1-2	CASSYRPGQGAWAYGYTF	TGTGCCAGCAGTTATAGGCCGGGACAGGGAGCATGGGCCTATGGCTACACCTTC
TRBV25-1	TRBD1	NA	TRBJ2-7	CARSGGGQGESEQYF	TGTGCCCGCAGTGGGGGGGGACAGGGAGAGAGCGAGCAGTACTTC
TRBV10-3	NA	NA	TRBJ1-5	CAKPSNSVGQRNQPQHF	TGTGCCAAACCATCAAATAGCGTCGGACAGAGAAATCAGCCCCAGCATTTT
TRBV25-1	TRBD1	NA	TRBJ1-4	CASSENYGTANEKLFF	TGTGCCAGCAGTGAAAACTATGGGACAGCTAATGAAAAACTGTTTTTT
TRBV2	NA	many	TRBJ1-5	CASNKSPELGQPQHF	TGTGCCAGCAATAAAAGCCCCGAGCTTGGTCAGCCCCAGCATTTT
TRBV7-6	NA	few	TRBJ1-1	CASSYGDTNTEAFF	TGTGCCAGCAGTTACGGGGATACGAACACTGAAGCTTTCTTT
TRBV15	TRBD1	NA	TRBJ1-4	CATSRDRATNEKLFF	TGTGCCACCAGCCGGGACAGGGCAACTAATGAAAAACTGTTTTTT
TRBV9	TRBD1	many	TRBJ1-2	CASSTSGTEYGYTF	TGTGCCAGCAGCACGTCCGGGACAGAGTATGGCTACACCTTC
TRBV5-1	NA	NA	TRBJ1-2	CASSLEGGYTDGYTF	TGCGCCAGCAGCTTGGAGGGGGGTTACACAGATGGCTACACCTTC
TRBV20-1	NA	once	TRBJ2-2	CSANARGTGELFF	TGCAGTGCTAACGCCAGGGGCACCGGGGAGCTGTTTTTT
TRBV24-1	NA	NA	TRBJ1-3	CATSSTGNTIYF	TGTGCCACCAGTTCGACAGGAAACACCATATATTTT
TRBV25-1	NA	NA	TRBJ2-3	CASSGGGRGMDTQYF	TGTGCCAGCAGTGGGGGGGGCAGGGGGATGGATACGCAGTATTTT
TRBV19	NA	NA	TRBJ1-5	CASRPFPGYQPQHF	TGTGCCAGCCGACCCTTCCCAGGGTATCAGCCCCAGCATTTT
TRBV28	NA	many	TRBJ1-6	CASSPRAYNSPLHF	TGTGCCAGCAGTCCCCGGGCCTATAATTCACCCCTCCACTTT
TRBV15	TRBD1	few	TRBJ1-2	CASVTTGLNYGYTF	TGTGCCAGCGTGACGACAGGGCTCAACTATGGCTACACCTTC
TRBV5-6	NA	many	TRBJ2-5	CASSLGGTPRETQYF	TGTGCCAGCAGCTTGGGCGGGACACCTCGTGAGACCCAGTACTTC
TRBV20-1	NA	NA	TRBJ2-7	CSARGAQNYEQYF	TGCAGTGCTAGAGGGGCCCAAAACTACGAGCAGTACTTC
TRBV29-1	NA	once	TRBJ2-1	CSVDQGGPGVQFF	TGCAGCGTTGATCAGGGCGGTCCGGGGGTTCAGTTCTTC
TRBV12-3/TRBV12-4	TRBD1	NA	TRBJ1-2	CASSLVGLGGGTDGYTF	TGTGCCAGCAGTTTAGTGGGTTTAGGAGGGGGCACCGATGGCTACACCTTC
TRBV7-6	NA	many	TRBJ2-5	CASSASPYINREETQYF	TGTGCCAGCAGCGCCTCCCCTTATATTAACAGGGAAGAGACCCAGTACTTC
TRBV9	TRBD2	NA	TRBJ2-1	CASSVSPGLAGGLTF	TGTGCCAGCAGCGTCTCCCCGGGACTAGCGGGAGGGCTTACCTTC
TRBV27	NA	NA	TRBJ1-5	CASGGGLGQPQHF	TGTGCCAGCGGGGGGGGCTTAGGTCAGCCCCAGCATTTT
TRBV29-1	TRBD1	NA	TRBJ1-2	CSVVGQGANYGYTF	TGCAGCGTTGTGGGACAGGGGGCGAACTATGGCTACACCTTC
TRBV15	NA	NA	TRBJ1-6	CATTQSSYNSPLHF	TGTGCCACGACACAGAGCTCCTATAATTCACCCCTCCACTTT
TRBV29-1	NA	NA	TRBJ1-4	CSVLVRTNEKLFF	TGCAGCGTTCTAGTTAGGACTAATGAAAAACTGTTTTTT
TRBV25-1	NA	NA	TRBJ2-2	CASSRGAGDTGELFF	TGTGCCAGCAGTAGGGGGGCAGGGGACACCGGGGAGCTGTTTTTT
TRBV25-1	TRBD1	few	TRBJ2-7	CASSEVQGALEQYF	TGTGCCAGCAGTGAAGTACAGGGGGCCTTGGAGCAGTACTTC
TRBV15	NA	NA	TRBJ1-1	CATSREIWTEAFF	TGTGCCACCAGCAGAGAAATATGGACTGAAGCTTTCTTT
TRBV7-2	NA	many	TRBJ1-1	CASSLNFMGWTEAFF	TGTGCCAGCAGCTTAAATTTTATGGGATGGACTGAAGCTTTCTTT
TRBV10-3	TRBD1	NA	TRBJ1-4	CAISESIIDRDNEKLFF	TGTGCCATCAGTGAGTCGATTATCGACAGGGATAATGAAAAACTGTTTTTT
TRBV20-1	NA	many	TRBJ2-1	CSSGPYNEQFF	TGCAGTTCGGGACCCTACAATGAGCAGTTCTTC